Shown below are 21 T cell receptor beta chains from a single sample sequenced in a study of molecular identifiers for immune sequencing clone quantification. TCRdb recomputed calls from the PCR reads with MiXCR, one row per CDR3 protein. This sample has approximately 590,000 distinct CDR3 sequences, with about 25% found just once. The sequenced sample was naive CD8+ T cells from blood, with Jurkat cell RNA spiked in. Subset of the sample: FACS-sorted CD8+CD4-CCR7+CD45RA+ naive T cells. All receptors come from a human donor in good health. Some libraries in this study had Jurkat cell RNA spiked in.

V and J are TRBV4-3 and TRBJ1-2; no clear D. Looked up from germline, CDR1 is LGHNA and CDR2 is YSLEER. Trimming stripped 4 bases from V and 5 bases from J, with 20 bases between. The CDR3 contains 16 residues. CDR3: CASSRRLTEEDYGYTF. CDR3 nucleotides: TGCGCCAGCAGCCGTAGGCTTACAGAGGAGGATTATGGCTACACCTTC.

This clonotype was recorded at least ten times. The chain joins TRBV4-3 to TRBJ2-2; the D gene could be TRBD1 or TRBD2 (5 bases each). V was trimmed by 0 bases and J by 0 bases, leaving 14 bases between them. CDR3 size: 18 residues. From germline, CDR1 is LGHNA and CDR2 YSLEER. CDR3: CASSQDTGALANTGELFF. The CDR3 bases are TGCGCCAGCAGCCAAGATACCGGGGCATTGGCGAACACCGGGGAGCTGTTTTTT.

In the case of this clonotype: Lacking the conserved final phenylalanine or tryptophan, this CDR3 likely reflects a read error. This chain's CDR3 is CASSYWDRGAGISYNEQFI. CDR3 nucleotides: TGTGCCAGCAGCTACTGGGACAGGGGGGCGGGGATCTCCTACAATGAGCAGTTCATC. The chain links TRBV7-6 to TRBJ2-1, with TRBD1 matching over 11 bases. This CDR3 has 19 amino acids. J lost 0 bases, V lost 4 bases, and 11 bases had no gene match. CDR1 SGHVS and CDR2 FNYEAQ come from the germline V gene.

The V call is TRBV7-2, the J call TRBJ2-7; a possible D gene is TRBD2 (5 bases). CDR3 length equals 13 residues. Germline loops: CDR1 SGHTA, CDR2 FQGNSA. Deletions cut 5 bases from V and 4 bases from J, with 12 bases between. The CDR3 reads CASSPTRLYEQYF. In DNA, the CDR3 is TGTGCCAGCAGCCCCACTAGGTTGTACGAGCAGTACTTC.

This clonotype came up many times. The chain carries TRBV7-9 and TRBJ2-1; no clear D. Germline CDR1 and CDR2: SEHNR and FQNEAQ (reference sequence). The CDR3 length is 15 residues. Deletions cut 5 bases from V and 0 bases from J, with 11 bases between. The CDR3 sequence: CASSKDPSSYNEQFF. The CDR3, as DNA: TGTGCCAGCAGCAAGGACCCGAGCTCCTACAATGAGCAGTTCTTC.

The V and J genes are TRBV10-3 and TRBJ2-1; 11 bases match TRBD2. The CDR3 loop spans 15 amino acids. The trim removed 6 bases at V and 5 bases at J, leaving 6 bases unmatched. CDR1 and CDR2 (germline): ENHRY, SYGVKD. The CDR3 region has the DNA TGTGCCATCAGCACCGGGACTAGCGGCCACAATGAGCAGTTCTTC. It translates to CAISTGTSGHNEQFF.

This clonotype was counted many times. The rearrangement links TRBV15 to TRBJ1-4, with a possible D match to TRBD1 (5 bases). The CDR3 contains 14 residues. The V and J ends lost 6 bases and 7 bases respectively, with 15 bases between them. The germline gives CDR1 LNHNV, CDR2 YYDKDF (reference sequence). DNA of the CDR3: TGTGCCACCAGTGAATACGGAAGGGGTGAAAAACTGTTTTTT. Its protein is CATSEYGRGEKLFF.

This clonotype was seen a few times. This sequence joins TRBV5-6 and TRBJ2-1; D gene ambiguous. The CDR3 is 14 amino acids. Germline lookup yields CDR1 SGHDT and CDR2 YYEEEE. The V end lost 0 bases, the J end lost 9 bases, and 13 bases lay between the germline ends. CDR3 region: CASSLAVLSAEQFF. CDR3 DNA: TGTGCCAGCAGCTTGGCGGTTTTGAGCGCTGAGCAGTTCTTC. Variable domain in full (rest from reference TRBV5-6 and TRBJ2-1): DAGVTQSPTHLIKTRGQQVTLRCSPKSGHDTVSWYQQALGQGPQFIFQYYEEEERQRGNFPDRFSGHQFPNYSSELNVNALLLGDSALYLCASSLAVLSAEQFFGPGTRLTVL.

This clonotype was recorded at least ten times. The V gene is TRBV5-4, the J gene TRBJ2-7; 12 bases fit TRBD2. The V and J ends lost 4 bases and 3 bases, in that order; junction bases with no gene match: 8. Per the germline V gene, CDR1 is SGHNT and CDR2 is YYREEE (reference sequence). CDR3 length: 16 residues. CDR3 in amino acids: CASSAGLAGRGYEQYF. CDR3 sequence (DNA): TGTGCCAGCAGCGCGGGACTAGCGGGTAGAGGCTACGAGCAGTACTTC.

This clonotype was seen at least ten times. The chain is built from TRBV4-3 and TRBJ2-1; 11 bases agree with TRBD2. Germline V gene sequence: CDR1 LGHNA, CDR2 YSLEER. The CDR3 consists of 16 residues. The trim removed 4 bases at V and 5 bases at J, leaving 7 bases unmatched. CDR3 nucleotide sequence: TGCGCCAGCAGCCCCTCGACTAGCGGGGTCGACAATGAGCAGTTCTTC. It translates to CASSPSTSGVDNEQFF.

The chain carries TRBV19 and TRBJ2-3; D is unclear. Germline V CDR1 and CDR2: LNHDA, SQIVND (reference sequence). V lost 7 bases to trimming and J lost 5 bases, with 22 bases between them. The length of the CDR3 is 16 residues. The CDR3 sequence: CASMMGGGSLRDTQYF. The CDR3 coding sequence is TGTGCCAGTATGATGGGTGGCGGCTCGCTTAGAGATACGCAGTATTTT.

A few counts support this clonotype. The CDR3 bases are TGTGCCAGCTCACCCTTGGACAGGACAAACAATGAGCAGTTCTTC. Its translation is CASSPLDRTNNEQFF. The rearrangement joins TRBV18 to TRBJ2-1, with TRBD1 matching over 7 bases. J gave up 5 bases and V 3 bases, and 7 bases lay outside the gene matches. There are 15 residues in the CDR3. The germline V gene has CDR1 KGHSH and CDR2 LQKENI.

In its sample, this clonotype was seen many times. The V gene is TRBV11-2, the J gene TRBJ2-1, with D hard to call. The V gene's germline CDR1 is SGHAT and CDR2 FQNNGV. With 1 base removed from V and 10 bases from J, the gap between germline ends came to 8 bases. CDR3 length: 12 residues. CDR3 bases: TGTGCCAGCAGCTTAGTAGCCCACGAGCAGTTCTTC. This translates into CASSLVAHEQFF.

In its sample, this clonotype was seen a few times. The CDR3 DNA reads TGTGCCAGTCAGGCGGACTCCGGAGGCAATGAGCAGTTCTTC. It is translated as CASQADSGGNEQFF. The chain joins TRBV19 to TRBJ2-1; D is possibly TRBD2 (5 bases). The CDR3 loop spans 14 amino acids. The V gene lost 8 bases and the J gene lost 6 bases, with 17 bases spanning the gap. Germline V CDR1 and CDR2: LNHDA, SQIVND (reference sequence).

This clonotype has ten or more counts. This chain connects TRBV29-1 to TRBJ1-2; tentative D call: TRBD1 (5 bases). The V and J ends lost 6 bases and 1 base respectively, with 21 bases between them. The germline CDR1 and CDR2 sequences are SQVTM and ANQGSEA. The CDR3 extends over 16 amino acids. The CDR3 region has the DNA TGCAGCGTGACAGTCAAGACAGAGGGCATTAACTATGGCTACACCTTC. It codes for CSVTVKTEGINYGYTF.

Comments on this clonotype: Since a much larger clone is just one base distant, this may be a read error. This rearrangement joins TRBV4-3 to TRBJ2-7, with D tentatively TRBD2 (6 bases). The germline V gene has CDR1 LGHNA and CDR2 YSLEER. The CDR3 covers 17 residues. CDR3 sequence reads: CASSQDFGGVLSYEQHF. CDR3 DNA: TGCGCCAGCAGCCAAGATTTCGGCGGGGTACTCTCCTACGAGCAGCACTTC.

In this sample, this clonotype turned up a few times. The V call is TRBV5-6, the J call TRBJ2-3, with unresolved D. This CDR3 region has 14 residues. The germline V and J ends were trimmed by 0 bases and 6 bases, with 11 bases remaining between them. Germline assignment: CDR1 SGHDT and CDR2 YYEEEE. The CDR3 reads CASSLEGLMDTQYF. The DNA of the CDR3 is TGTGCCAGCAGCTTGGAGGGTTTAATGGATACGCAGTATTTT. Full variable domain (remainder filled in from reference TRBV5-6 and TRBJ2-3): DAGVTQSPTHLIKTRGQQVTLRCSPKSGHDTVSWYQQALGQGPQFIFQYYEEEERQRGNFPDRFSGHQFPNYSSELNVNALLLGDSALYLCASSLEGLMDTQYFGPGTRLTVL.

This clonotype was seen a single time. The J gene is TRBJ1-5, the V gene TRBV6-1; 11 nucleotides match TRBD1. With 2 bases clipped from V and 0 bases from J, the junction kept 6 bases outside the gene matches. The germline CDR1 and CDR2 sequences are MNHNS and SASEGT. The CDR3 length is 18 residues. CDR3 DNA: TGTGCCAGCAGTGAATGGACAGGGGGCGGGTATAGCAATCAGCCCCAGCATTTT. Translating it yields CASSEWTGGGYSNQPQHF.

In its sample, this clonotype was seen a few times. V and J are TRBV20-1 and TRBJ2-7, with 7 bases identical to TRBD2. The CDR3 loop spans 14 amino acids. The germline CDR1 and CDR2 sequences are DFQATT and SNEGSKA (reference sequence). J was trimmed by 3 bases and V by 0 bases; bases with no gene match: 5. The CDR3 protein is CSARDPGLDYEQYF. The DNA for the CDR3 is TGCAGTGCTAGAGATCCTGGACTAGACTACGAGCAGTACTTC.

The chain combines TRBV9 with TRBJ2-1; D remains unclear. The V gene lost 4 bases and the J gene lost 3 bases, with 17 bases spanning the gap. The germline V gene has CDR1 SGDLS and CDR2 YYNGEE. This CDR3 comprises 16 residues. CDR3 region: CASSTYLAPSYNEQFF. The CDR3 DNA sequence: TGTGCCAGCAGCACATACCTTGCGCCTAGCTACAATGAGCAGTTCTTC.

This clonotype was counted ten times or more. The chain joins TRBV29-1 to TRBJ1-2; 8 bases match TRBD1. V shed 3 bases, J shed 3 bases, and the junction held 9 bases outside the gene matches. The germline V gene has CDR1 SQVTM and CDR2 ANQGSEA. The CDR3 has 15 amino acids. CDR3 nucleotide sequence: TGCAGCGTTGATATCGCCGACAGGGGAGACTATGGCTACACCTTC. Translating gives CSVDIADRGDYGYTF.